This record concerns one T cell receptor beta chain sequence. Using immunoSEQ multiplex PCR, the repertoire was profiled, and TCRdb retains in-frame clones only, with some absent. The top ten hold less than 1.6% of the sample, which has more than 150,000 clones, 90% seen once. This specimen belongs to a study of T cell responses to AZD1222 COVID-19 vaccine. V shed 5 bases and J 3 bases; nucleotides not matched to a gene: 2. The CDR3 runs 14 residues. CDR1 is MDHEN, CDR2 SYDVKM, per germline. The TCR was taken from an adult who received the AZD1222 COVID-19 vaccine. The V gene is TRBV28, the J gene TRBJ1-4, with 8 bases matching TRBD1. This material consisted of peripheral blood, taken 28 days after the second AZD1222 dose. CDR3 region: CASSGQGPNEKLFF. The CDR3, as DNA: TGTGCCAGCAGTGGACAGGGACCTAATGAAAAACTGTTTTTT.